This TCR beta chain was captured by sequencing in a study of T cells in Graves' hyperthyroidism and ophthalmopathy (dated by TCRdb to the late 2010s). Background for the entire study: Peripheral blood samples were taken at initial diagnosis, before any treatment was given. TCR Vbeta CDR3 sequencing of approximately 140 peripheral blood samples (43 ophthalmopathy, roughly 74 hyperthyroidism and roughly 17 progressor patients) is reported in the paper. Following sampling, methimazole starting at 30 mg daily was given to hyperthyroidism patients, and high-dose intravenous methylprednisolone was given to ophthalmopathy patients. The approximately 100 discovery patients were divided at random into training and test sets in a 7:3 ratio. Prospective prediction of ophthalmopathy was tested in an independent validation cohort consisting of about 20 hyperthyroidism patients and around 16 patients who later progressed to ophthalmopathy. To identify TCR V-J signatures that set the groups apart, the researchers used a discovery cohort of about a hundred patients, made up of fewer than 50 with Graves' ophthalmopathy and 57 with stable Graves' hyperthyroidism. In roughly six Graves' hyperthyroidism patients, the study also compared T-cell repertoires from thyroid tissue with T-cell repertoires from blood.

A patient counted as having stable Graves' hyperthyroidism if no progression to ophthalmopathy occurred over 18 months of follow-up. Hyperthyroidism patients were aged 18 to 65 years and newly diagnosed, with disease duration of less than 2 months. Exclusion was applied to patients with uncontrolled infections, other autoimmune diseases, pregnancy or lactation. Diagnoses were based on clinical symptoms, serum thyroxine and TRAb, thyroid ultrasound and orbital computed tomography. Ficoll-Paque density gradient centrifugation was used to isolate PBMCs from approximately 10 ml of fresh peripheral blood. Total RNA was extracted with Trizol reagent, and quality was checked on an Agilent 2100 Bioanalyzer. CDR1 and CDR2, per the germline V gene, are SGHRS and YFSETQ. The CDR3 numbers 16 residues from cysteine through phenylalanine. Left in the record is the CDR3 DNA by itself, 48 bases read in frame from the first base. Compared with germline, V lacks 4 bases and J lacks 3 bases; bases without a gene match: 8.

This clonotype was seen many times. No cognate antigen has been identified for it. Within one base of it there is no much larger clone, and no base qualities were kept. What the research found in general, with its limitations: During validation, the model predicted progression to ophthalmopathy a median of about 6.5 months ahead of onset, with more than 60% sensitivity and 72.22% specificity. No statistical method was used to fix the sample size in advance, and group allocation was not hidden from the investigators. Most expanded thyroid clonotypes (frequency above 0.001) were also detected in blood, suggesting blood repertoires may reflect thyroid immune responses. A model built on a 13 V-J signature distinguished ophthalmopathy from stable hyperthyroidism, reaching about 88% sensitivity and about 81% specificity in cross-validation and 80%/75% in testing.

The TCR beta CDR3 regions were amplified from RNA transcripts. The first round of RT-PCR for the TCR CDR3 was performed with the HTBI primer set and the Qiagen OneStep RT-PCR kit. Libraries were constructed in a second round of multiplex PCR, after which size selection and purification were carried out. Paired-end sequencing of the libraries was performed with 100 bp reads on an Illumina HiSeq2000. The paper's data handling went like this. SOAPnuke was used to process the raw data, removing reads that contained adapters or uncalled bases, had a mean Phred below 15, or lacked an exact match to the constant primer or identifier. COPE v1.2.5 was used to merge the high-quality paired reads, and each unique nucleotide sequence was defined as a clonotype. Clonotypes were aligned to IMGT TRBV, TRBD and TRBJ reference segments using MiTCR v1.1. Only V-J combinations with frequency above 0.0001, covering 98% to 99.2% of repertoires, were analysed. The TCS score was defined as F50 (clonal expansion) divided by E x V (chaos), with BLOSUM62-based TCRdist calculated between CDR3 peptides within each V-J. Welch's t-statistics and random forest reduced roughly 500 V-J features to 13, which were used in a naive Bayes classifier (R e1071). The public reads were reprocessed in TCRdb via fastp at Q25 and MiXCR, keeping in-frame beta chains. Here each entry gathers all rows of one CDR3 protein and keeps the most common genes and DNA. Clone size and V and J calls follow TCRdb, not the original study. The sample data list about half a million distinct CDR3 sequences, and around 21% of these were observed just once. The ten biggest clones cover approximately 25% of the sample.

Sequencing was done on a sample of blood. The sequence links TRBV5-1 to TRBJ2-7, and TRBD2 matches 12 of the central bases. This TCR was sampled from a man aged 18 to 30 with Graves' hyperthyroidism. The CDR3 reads CASSAGTSGRYYEQYF. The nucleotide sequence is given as TGCGCCAGCAGCGCCGGGACTAGCGGGCGATACTACGAGCAGTACTTC.